The 25 T cell receptor beta chains below all came from one sample that was sequenced in a study of response to subunit inactivated influenza vaccine. Using its own MiXCR run on the RT-PCR reads, TCRdb lists one record per CDR3 protein. This sample has 150,000 to 200,000 distinct CDR3 sequences, with approximately 12% found just once. The same sample was also studied in work on T cells expressing NK-cell markers. From that study: 5'RACE template switching built TCR beta cDNA with unique molecular identifiers.

Here the sequenced sample was CD8+ T cells sorted from PBMCs, taken less than 13 days after vaccination. Source of these receptors: a man between 45 and 60 years old who received an inactivated influenza vaccine.

Many counts were recorded for this clonotype. The V gene is TRBV4-3, the J gene TRBJ2-2, with D uncertain. This CDR3 contains 14 residues. The V end was cut by 3 bases, the J end by 2 bases, with 7 bases between. The germline gives CDR1 LGHNA, CDR2 YSLEER. The CDR3 loop is CASSHHSNTGELFF. In DNA, the CDR3 is TGCGCCAGCAGCCACCACAGCAACACCGGGGAGCTGTTTTTT.

This clonotype came up a few times. V usage is TRBV6-2 or TRBV6-3 and J usage is TRBJ2-7, with 8 positions matching TRBD1. The CDR3 sequence is 16 residues long. Germline V gene sequence: CDR1 MNHEY, CDR2 SVGEGT. V lost 1 base, J lost 3 bases, and 8 bases stayed unmatched. The DNA for the CDR3 is TGTGCCAGCAGTTACTTGGCCGGGACAGGATTCTACGAGCAGTACTTC. It is translated as CASSYLAGTGFYEQYF.

This clonotype turned up a few times. The chain combines TRBV19 with TRBJ2-2, with TRBD1 identical over 11 bases. Germline V gene data show CDR1 as LNHDA and CDR2 as SQIVND (reference sequence). The V segment lost 8 bases and the J segment 9 bases; nucleotides outside the gene matches: 8. CDR3 length: 14 residues. CDR3 DNA: TGTGCCAGTCGTCCCGGGACAGGGGGTTGGGAGCTGTTTTTT. Protein product: CASRPGTGGWELFF.

The sample holds a few counts of this clonotype. CDR3 protein: CASLHLGDSITDTQYF. CDR3 in DNA: TGTGCCAGTCTTCATTTAGGGGACAGTATTACAGATACGCAGTATTTT. The J gene is TRBJ2-3, the V gene TRBV2; 7 bases match TRBD1. CDR1 and CDR2 from the germline V gene are SNHLY and FYNNEI. This CDR3 has 16 amino acids. The V gene end was trimmed by 9 bases and the J gene end by 3 bases; junction bases not matched to a gene: 15.

In its sample, this clonotype was seen a few times. This chain links TRBV4-3 with TRBJ2-7, with D possibly being TRBD2 (6 bases). Looked up from germline, CDR1 is LGHNA and CDR2 is YSLEER. With 6 bases removed from V and 3 bases from J, the gap between germline ends came to 18 bases. The CDR3 spans 15 residues. CDR3 DNA sequence: TGCGCCAGCAGTTCAAGCCGGGCGGGGATCTACGAGCAGTACTTC. Translation: CASSSSRAGIYEQYF.

This clonotype occurred a few times. The chain is built from TRBV9 and TRBJ2-1, with 7 bases aligning to TRBD1. Germline V CDR1 and CDR2: SGDLS, YYNGEE. This CDR3 is 15 amino acids long. V was clipped by 1 base and J by 4 bases; unmatched bases: 5. The CDR3 DNA follows: TGTGCCAGCAGCGTAACAGGGGTTGTTTACAATGAGCAGTTCTTC. Translated, it gives CASSVTGVVYNEQFF.

This clonotype was found many times. V and J are TRBV7-2 and TRBJ2-5, with a tentative D call TRBD1 (5 bases). V lost 1 base to trimming and J lost 1 base, with 10 bases between them. CDR3 length equals 15 residues. The germline gives CDR1 SGHTA, CDR2 FQGNSA. The DNA of the CDR3 is TGTGCCAGCAGCTTAGAGACAGAAGTCCAAGAGACCCAGTACTTC. Protein: CASSLETEVQETQYF.

J is TRBJ2-1 and V is TRBV20-1, with 11 bases lining up with TRBD1. The CDR3 is made up of 17 amino acids. Germline assignment: CDR1 DFQATT and CDR2 SNEGSKA (reference sequence). The CDR3: CSNRDRGSAQDYNEQFF. The CDR3 DNA sequence: TGCAGCAACCGGGACAGGGGGTCCGCGCAAGATTACAATGAGCAGTTCTTC.

The chain combines TRBV6-6 with TRBJ1-1; D perhaps matches TRBD1 (5 bases). V lost 11 bases and J 0 bases, leaving 7 bases between the germline ends. The CDR3 loop spans 11 amino acids. Per germline, CDR1 MNHNY and CDR2 SVGAGI (reference sequence). DNA for the CDR3: TGTGCCGCGGGGCTGAACACTGAAGCTTTCTTT. Encoded protein: CAAGLNTEAFF.

The chain has TRBV24-1 and TRBJ2-3, with D perhaps matching TRBD1 (6 bases). This CDR3 region has 15 residues. Trimming took off 0 bases at V and 0 bases at J, with 6 bases between the two ends. CDR1 and CDR2 (germline): KGHDR, SFDVKD. Written as DNA, the CDR3 is TGTGCCACCAGTGATTTGACAGGGAGCACAGATACGCAGTATTTT. It specifies CATSDLTGSTDTQYF.

This clonotype was counted many times. The chain has TRBV28 and TRBJ2-5; D remains unclear. Trimming took off 4 bases at V and 3 bases at J, with 9 bases between the two ends. Germline CDR1 MDHEN, CDR2 SYDVKM. The CDR3 has 13 amino acids. The CDR3 bases are TGTGCCAGCAGTTCTGACACCGAAGAGACCCAGTACTTC. It translates to CASSSDTEETQYF.

This clonotype was detected only a few times. The CDR3 sequence is CASSSPSDPHNEQFF. CDR3 nucleotides: TGTGCCAGCAGCTCTCCCTCGGACCCGCACAATGAGCAGTTCTTC. The V call is TRBV5-6, the J call TRBJ2-1, with unresolved D. Trimming removed 3 bases from V and 5 bases from J, with 15 bases in between. This CDR3 has 15 amino acids. Germline values: CDR1 SGHDT, CDR2 YYEEEE.

The chain joins TRBV6-5 to TRBJ1-2; D ambiguous. The germline V gene has CDR1 MNHEY and CDR2 SVGAGI. Trimming took off 2 bases at V and 6 bases at J, with 16 bases between the two ends. This CDR3 is 15 amino acids long. The CDR3 sequence is CASSYRVGPPDGYTF. The CDR3 DNA reads TGTGCCAGCAGTTACAGGGTAGGGCCGCCGGATGGCTACACCTTC.

The V gene is TRBV20-1, the J gene TRBJ2-7; the D is unclear. Trimming took off 7 bases at V and 6 bases at J, with 10 bases between the two ends. The CDR3 contains 10 residues. Looked up from germline, CDR1 is DFQATT and CDR2 is SNEGSKA (reference sequence). The CDR3 protein is CSGVLGEQYF. In DNA form, the CDR3 reads TGCAGTGGGGTCCTCGGCGAGCAGTACTTC.

This clonotype was detected a few times. The genes are TRBV5-1 and TRBJ2-5; 10 bases are shared with TRBD2. This CDR3 has 16 residues. With 1 base clipped from V and 2 bases from J, the junction kept 5 bases outside the gene matches. CDR1 is SGHRS, CDR2 YFSETQ, per germline. The CDR3 reads CASSLISGGPQETQYF. CDR3 nucleotide sequence: TGCGCCAGCAGCTTGATTAGCGGGGGGCCGCAAGAGACCCAGTACTTC.

This clonotype was counted at least ten times. J is TRBJ2-5 and V is TRBV29-1, with unresolved D. This CDR3 is built from 13 residues. Trimming removed 0 bases from V and 7 bases from J, with 12 bases in between. CDR1 is SQVTM, CDR2 ANQGSEA, per germline. CDR3 protein: CSVEERWSGTQYF. CDR3 in DNA: TGCAGCGTTGAAGAACGGTGGTCCGGGACCCAGTACTTC.

This clonotype has at least ten counts. The chain joins TRBV10-3 to TRBJ2-7, with D unclear. Looked up from germline, CDR1 is ENHRY and CDR2 is SYGVKD. The CDR3 consists of 11 residues. V shed 6 bases and J shed 0 bases, with 3 bases lying between them. The CDR3 is CAIRDSYEQYF. The CDR3 DNA is TGTGCCATCAGGGACTCCTACGAGCAGTACTTC.

The chain is built from TRBV9 and TRBJ1-2, with a weak D call TRBD1 (6 bases). CDR3 length equals 14 residues. V was pared by 6 bases and J by 6 bases, with 18 bases between. Germline CDR1 is SGDLS and CDR2 is YYNGEE. CDR3 region: CASKVSGSGDGYTF. In DNA, the CDR3 is TGTGCCAGCAAAGTCAGTGGTTCAGGGGATGGCTACACCTTC.

This chain links TRBV4-1 with TRBJ2-7, with D tentatively TRBD1 (7 bases). CDR3 length equals 14 residues. Germline CDR1 and CDR2: MGHRA and YSYEKL. Trimming cost V 4 bases and J 2 bases, with 12 bases left between them. CDR3 nucleotide sequence: TGCGCCAGCAGCCTGCGGGACAGTACCTACGAGCAGTACTTC. This encodes CASSLRDSTYEQYF.

The gene calls are TRBV28 and TRBJ2-7; 10 bases map to TRBD1. Trimming removed 3 bases from V and 4 bases from J; junction bases left unmatched: 6. Germline V gene lookup returns CDR1 MDHEN and CDR2 SYDVKM. The CDR3 extends over 15 amino acids. CDR3 coding DNA: TGTGCCAGCAGTTTTGGGGACAGGGGAAGGTACGAGCAGTACTTC. Amino acid sequence: CASSFGDRGRYEQYF.

The chain recombines TRBV12-3 or TRBV12-4 with TRBJ2-2, with TRBD2 as a possible D gene (5 bases). V lost 7 bases and J lost 8, with 17 bases in between. The CDR3 spans 14 residues. This CDR3 is CASTPHGKGGELFF. In DNA form, the CDR3 reads TGTGCCAGCACCCCTCACGGGAAGGGAGGGGAGCTGTTTTTT.

This chain connects TRBV7-9 to TRBJ1-2; 10 nucleotides align to TRBD1. The length of the CDR3 is 14 residues. J gave up 8 bases and V 5 bases, and 8 bases lay outside the gene matches. CDR1 and CDR2 from the germline V gene are SEHNR and FQNEAQ (reference sequence). The CDR3 sequence: CASSPQDRGNGYTF. The CDR3 bases are TGTGCCAGCAGCCCTCAGGACAGGGGGAACGGCTACACCTTC.

A single count supports this clonotype. The chain has TRBV6-6 and TRBJ1-1; no reliable D call. The CDR3 contains 12 residues. V was cut by 6 bases and J by 2 bases, with 7 bases left in between. The V gene's germline CDR1 is MNHNY and CDR2 SVGAGI (reference sequence). CDR3: CASSPSNTEAFF. The CDR3 coding sequence is TGTGCCAGCAGCCCCAGCAACACTGAAGCTTTCTTT.

The V call is TRBV7-9, the J call TRBJ2-7; no firm D call. The ends were cut back, 5 bases at V and 2 bases at J, with 4 bases in the middle. This CDR3 has 11 amino acids. CDR1 and CDR2 from the germline V gene are SEHNR and FQNEAQ (reference sequence). CDR3 sequence reads: CASSAAYEQYF. The DNA for the CDR3 is TGTGCCAGCAGCGCAGCCTACGAGCAGTACTTC.

This clonotype was counted a few times. The chain is built from TRBV12-3 or TRBV12-4 and TRBJ2-2; no definite D call. V was trimmed by 5 bases and J by 12 bases, leaving 19 bases between them. CDR3 length: 14 amino acids. The chain's CDR3 is CASSPGSPWTKLFF. The CDR3 DNA sequence: TGTGCCAGCAGTCCTGGGTCTCCGTGGACGAAGCTGTTTTTT.